Shown below are 7 T cell receptor beta chains from a single sample sequenced in a study of OX40 agonist ivuxolimab in advanced cancers. The repertoire was sequenced with immunoSEQ multiplex PCR; TCRdb's copy has only in-frame clones and lacks some. The sample carries about 79,000 clones, approximately 86% recorded once. This material consisted of CD4+ or CD8+ T cells sorted from blood, taken in a trial of the OX40 agonist ivuxolimab. All receptors derive from an adult with an advanced solid tumor such as melanoma, head and neck, liver or kidney cancer.

The chain recombines TRBV7-6 with TRBJ2-7; 8 bases agree with TRBD1. Trimming cost V 4 bases and J 4 bases; bases outside gene matches: 9. Germline lookup yields CDR1 SGHVS and CDR2 FNYEAQ. There are 15 residues in the CDR3. The CDR3 DNA is TGTGCCAGCAGCTCTGGACAGGGATGGGAATACGAGCAGTACTTC. Encoded protein: CASSSGQGWEYEQYF.

The chain uses TRBV28 and TRBJ2-1; 7 bases agree with TRBD2. Germline CDR1 and CDR2: MDHEN and SYDVKM. J gave up 8 bases and V 5 bases, and 15 bases lay outside the gene matches. The CDR3 has 16 residues. CDR3 DNA: TGTGCCAGCAGTCGTACCATAGCGGGTGGGATGCATGAGCAGTTCTTC. Protein sequence: CASSRTIAGGMHEQFF.

This rearrangement joins TRBV6-1 to TRBJ2-2, with D perhaps given as TRBD1 or TRBD2 (5 bases each). CDR1 is MNHNS, CDR2 SASEGT, per germline. V dropped 10 bases and J dropped 1 base, with 13 bases sitting between them. CDR3 length equals 14 residues. CDR3 nucleotide sequence: TGTGCCACTCAACCGGGGCAGAACACCGGGGAGCTGTTTTTT. Protein product: CATQPGQNTGELFF.

The genes are TRBV10-2 and TRBJ2-3, with D perhaps matching TRBD2 (5 bases). The CDR3 is 14 amino acids. Between the trimmed V and J ends, which lost 6 bases and 2 bases, there was a span of 12 bases. The germline V gene encodes CDR1 WSHSY and CDR2 SAAADI. DNA of the CDR3: TGCGCCAGCAGATTTGGCGGGCACACAGATACGCAGTATTTT. The encoded protein is CASRFGGHTDTQYF.

The rearrangement joins TRBV5-1 to TRBJ2-7; D is possibly TRBD2 (6 bases). Germline V gives CDR1 SGHRS, CDR2 YFSETQ. CDR3 size: 16 residues. Trimming pared 5 bases from V and 4 bases from J, leaving 22 bases between. In DNA, the CDR3 is TGCGCCAGCAGTTTCGCCGCGATTGGGAGGATGTACGAGCAGTACTTC. Its protein is CASSFAAIGRMYEQYF.

The chain employs TRBV5-1 and TRBJ2-5; 14 bases are shared with TRBD2. With V trimmed by 2 bases and J by 4 bases, 4 bases remained unmatched. Germline-derived CDR1 and CDR2 are SGHRS and YFSETQ. This CDR3 has 16 residues. This CDR3 reads CASSFRLAGGRETQYF. CDR3 nucleotide sequence: TGCGCCAGCAGCTTTCGACTAGCGGGAGGGCGAGAGACCCAGTACTTC.

The chain recombines TRBV5-1 with TRBJ2-1; D might be TRBD2 (6 bases). V lost 0 bases and J 6 bases, leaving 13 bases between the germline ends. The CDR3 contains 15 residues. Germline assignment: CDR1 SGHRS and CDR2 YFSETQ. CDR3 region: CASSLVVGGRNEQFF. The CDR3 DNA reads TGCGCCAGCAGCTTGGTGGTGGGAGGTCGCAATGAGCAGTTCTTC.